This is a list of T cell receptor beta chains from one sample in a study of neurological immune-mediated disorders. Via MiXCR, TCRdb re-called the 5' RACE reads, giving one row per CDR3 protein. The data show about 45,000 distinct CDR3 sequences, with 13% seen just once and roughly 11% held by the top ten. The source material was PBMCs. The receptors derive from a young man in good health. Both conserved end residues are part of each CDR3. The D gene is left open where the match is weak. Not all rows give a size; the values are once, few, many and, for expanded clones, a class.

V	size	J	D	DNA	CDR3
TRBV7-8	many	TRBJ2-7	TRBD1	TGTGCCAGCAGAGCTGGACAGGGGGATTACGAGCAGTACTTC	CASRAGQGDYEQYF
TRBV15	many	TRBJ2-1	TRBD2	TGTGCCACCAGCCTTGGACTAGATTCCCATGAGCAGTTCTTC	CATSLGLDSHEQFF
TRBV7-9	many	TRBJ2-5	NA	TGTGCCAGCAGCTCCCTTAGGGATGCCCAAGAGACCCAGTACTTC	CASSSLRDAQETQYF
TRBV29-1	NA	TRBJ1-2	TRBD1	TGCAGCGTGGAGACAGGGGAAAACTATGGCTACACCTTC	CSVETGENYGYTF
TRBV5-1	many	TRBJ2-7	NA	TGCGCCAGCAGCTTGGAGTCCGTGGGAACCGTATACGAGCAGTACTTC	CASSLESVGTVYEQYF
TRBV5-1	many	TRBJ1-4	TRBD1	TGCGCCAGCAGCGAGGACAGGGGGCATGGCAATGAAAAACTGTTTTTT	CASSEDRGHGNEKLFF
TRBV28	many	TRBJ2-7	NA	TGTGCCAGCAGTTTACCGGCAAGATCCTACGAGCAGTACTTC	CASSLPARSYEQYF
TRBV18	few	TRBJ2-7	NA	TGTGCCAGCTCACCAGTCGGCCTCCCTTCGAACGAGCAGTACTTC	CASSPVGLPSNEQYF
TRBV20-1	many	TRBJ1-4	TRBD1	TGCAGTGCTAGGAACCGGGACAGGGGGAATGAAAAACTGTTTTTT	CSARNRDRGNEKLFF
TRBV7-2	NA	TRBJ2-6	NA	TGTGCCAGCATCCTAGCCCCTATCGGGTACTCTGGGGCCAACGTCCTGACTTTC	CASILAPIGYSGANVLTF
TRBV18	many	TRBJ2-1	NA	TGTGCCAGCTCACAGGGTCAGATCAATGAGCAGTTCTTC	CASSQGQINEQFF
TRBV12-3/TRBV12-4	few	TRBJ1-4	NA	TGTGCCAGCAGCTTACGACAGGAAATCGGAAAACTGTTTTTT	CASSLRQEIGKLFF
TRBV4-2	many	TRBJ2-1	NA	TGTGCCAGCAGCCAAGATGCTACAGATTACAATGAGCAGTTCTTC	CASSQDATDYNEQFF
TRBV7-9	many	TRBJ2-3	NA	TGTGCCAGCAGCTCCTCAGCTAGCACAGATACGCAGTATTTT	CASSSSASTDTQYF
TRBV5-1	many	TRBJ1-3	NA	TGCGCCAGCAGCTTGCCCGATCTCCTAAGCTCTGGAAACACCATATATTTT	CASSLPDLLSSGNTIYF
TRBV20-1	many	TRBJ2-5	TRBD2	TGCAGTGCTAGTTGGGGGGGGGAGGAGACCCAGTACTTC	CSASWGGEETQYF
TRBV5-1	many	TRBJ2-2	TRBD2	TGCGCCAGCAGCTTGGAAGCTAGCGGGACCTACACCGGGGAGCTGTTTTTT	CASSLEASGTYTGELFF
TRBV28	many	TRBJ2-7	NA	TGTGCCAGCAGTTTAAGGTGGTTGGACGAGCAGTACTTC	CASSLRWLDEQYF
TRBV19	few	TRBJ1-5	NA	TGTGCCAGTAGTCCCGACGGGACGGGCAATCAGCCCCAGCATTTT	CASSPDGTGNQPQHF
TRBV14	NA	TRBJ2-7	NA	TGTGCCAGCAGCCTTTTCCAGTGGCAAGGCTACGAGCAGTACTTC	CASSLFQWQGYEQYF
TRBV10-3	NA	TRBJ2-1	NA	TGTGCCACCAGAGGACTTACGGACTCCTACAATGAGCAGTTCTTC	CATRGLTDSYNEQFF
TRBV20-1	many	TRBJ2-5	NA	TGCAGTGCTAGAGTAACTCCAAGGCAAGAGACCCAGTACTTC	CSARVTPRQETQYF
TRBV27	NA	TRBJ1-2	NA	TGTGCCAACAGTTTATCCCGGGGGGAAGGCTACACCTTC	CANSLSRGEGYTF
TRBV7-9	many	TRBJ1-5	NA	TGTGCCAGCAGCTTAGCGCCGGCAGGCCCTAGCAATCAGCCCCAGCATTTT	CASSLAPAGPSNQPQHF
TRBV28	many	TRBJ2-7	NA	TGTGCCAGCAGTCCCAGGTACTCTAGCTCCTACGAGCAGTACTTC	CASSPRYSSSYEQYF
TRBV24-1	NA	TRBJ2-7	NA	TGTGCCACCAGTGGGGGACAAGGTTCGATGCAGTACTTC	CATSGGQGSMQYF
TRBV7-3	many	TRBJ1-5	NA	TGTGCCAGCAGCTCAAGGGGGGCAATGGGCAATCAGCCCCAGCATTTT	CASSSRGAMGNQPQHF
TRBV24-1	many	TRBJ2-5	NA	TGTGCCACCACGTCTTCAGCGGCCCAAGAGACCCAGTACTTC	CATTSSAAQETQYF
TRBV5-5	many	TRBJ2-5	TRBD1	TGTGCCAGCAGCTACAGGGGCCAGACGATACAAGAGACCCAGTACTTC	CASSYRGQTIQETQYF